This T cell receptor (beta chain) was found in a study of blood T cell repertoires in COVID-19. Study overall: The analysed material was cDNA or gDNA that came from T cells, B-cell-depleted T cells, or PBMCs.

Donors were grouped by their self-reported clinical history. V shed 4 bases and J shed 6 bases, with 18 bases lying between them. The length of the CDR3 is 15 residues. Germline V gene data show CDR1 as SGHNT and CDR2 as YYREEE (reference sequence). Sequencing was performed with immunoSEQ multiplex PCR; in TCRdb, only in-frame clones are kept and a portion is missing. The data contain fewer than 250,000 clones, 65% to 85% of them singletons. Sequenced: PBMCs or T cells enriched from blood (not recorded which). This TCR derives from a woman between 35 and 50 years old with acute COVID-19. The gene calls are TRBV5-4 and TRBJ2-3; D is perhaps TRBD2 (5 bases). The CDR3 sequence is CASSAPLGGRDTQYF. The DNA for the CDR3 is TGTGCCAGCAGCGCCCCACTAGGAGGACGCGATACGCAGTATTTT.